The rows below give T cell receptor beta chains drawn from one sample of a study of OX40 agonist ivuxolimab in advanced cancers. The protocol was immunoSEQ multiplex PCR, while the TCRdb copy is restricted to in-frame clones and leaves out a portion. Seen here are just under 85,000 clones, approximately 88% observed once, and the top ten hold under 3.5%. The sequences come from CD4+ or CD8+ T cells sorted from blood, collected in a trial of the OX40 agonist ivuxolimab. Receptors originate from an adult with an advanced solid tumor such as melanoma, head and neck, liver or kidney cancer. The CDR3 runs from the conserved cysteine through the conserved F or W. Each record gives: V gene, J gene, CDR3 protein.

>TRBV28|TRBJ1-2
CASSLPGYGYTF
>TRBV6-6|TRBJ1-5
CASSSTQAYQPQHF
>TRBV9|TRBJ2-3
CASSVTSGDTDTQYF
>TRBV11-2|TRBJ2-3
CASSLGQVKADTQYF
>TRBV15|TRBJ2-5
CATAGGLAETQYF
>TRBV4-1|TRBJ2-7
CASSPGYEQYF
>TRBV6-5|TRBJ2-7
CASKQAKVYEQYF
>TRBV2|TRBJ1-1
CASSRRRGRGDEAFF
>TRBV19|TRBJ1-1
CASHLGTGIYTEAFF
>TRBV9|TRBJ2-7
CASSVAPGGSPYEQYF
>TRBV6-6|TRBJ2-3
CAIKGTGATQYF
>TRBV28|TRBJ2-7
CASSLPGQNYEQYF
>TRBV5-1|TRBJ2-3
CASSQPADTQYF
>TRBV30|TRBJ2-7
CAWSVRGTVFYEQYF
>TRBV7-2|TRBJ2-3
CASSSLTSTDTQYF
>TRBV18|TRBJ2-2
CASSPRETSGGERELFF
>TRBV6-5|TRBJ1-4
CASRYLLGPGKLFF
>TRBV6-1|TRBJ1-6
CASSAIAGTADSYNSPLHF
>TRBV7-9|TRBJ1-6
CASSLEDRGSPLHF
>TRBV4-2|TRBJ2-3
CASSRSPGGGDTQYF
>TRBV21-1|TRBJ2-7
CASSKRQGAYEQYF
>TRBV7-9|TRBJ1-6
CASSLSEGSSPLHF
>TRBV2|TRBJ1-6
CASHSDRDNSPLHF
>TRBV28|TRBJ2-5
CASTRGVQETQYF
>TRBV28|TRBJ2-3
CASRLLAADTQYF
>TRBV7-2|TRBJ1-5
CASSLVGLSDQPQHF
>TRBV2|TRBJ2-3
CASSEPLLAGGPDATDTQYF
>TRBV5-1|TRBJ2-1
CASSLRLAGEDNEQFF
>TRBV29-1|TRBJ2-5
CSVGPQETQYF
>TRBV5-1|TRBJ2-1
CASSLVTVYNEQFF
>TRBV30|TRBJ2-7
CAWSVGDEQYF
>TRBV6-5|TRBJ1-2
CASSQGPDNYGYTF
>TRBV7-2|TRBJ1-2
CASTPWLVGGDGYTF
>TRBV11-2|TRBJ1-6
CASSLGAFNSPLHF
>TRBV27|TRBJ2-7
CASRAQGQGPYEQYF
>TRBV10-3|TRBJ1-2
CAIRSPTGGAGYTF
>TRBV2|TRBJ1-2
CASRQQGTYGYTF
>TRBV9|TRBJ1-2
CASSVSFGTHYGYTF
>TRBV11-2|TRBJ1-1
CASSLDGMGTEAFF
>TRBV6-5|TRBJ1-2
CASSYGQGLYGYTF
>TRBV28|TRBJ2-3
CASSSGSTDTQYF
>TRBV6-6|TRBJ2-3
CASSYSSGGTDTQYF
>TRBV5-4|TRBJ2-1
CASSLAGGRYNEQFF
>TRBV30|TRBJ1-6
CAWGVRQGDSPLHF
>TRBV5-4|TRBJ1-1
CASNLGMGGIAFF
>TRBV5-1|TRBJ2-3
CASSAMGRRDTQYF
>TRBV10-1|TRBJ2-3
CASSAYPDTQYF
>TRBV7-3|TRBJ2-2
CASSLTGGLTGTGELFF
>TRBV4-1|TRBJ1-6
CASSQDFWQGSNSPLHF
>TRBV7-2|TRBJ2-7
CASSPVLIDEQYF
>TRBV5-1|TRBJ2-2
CASSGLGSANTGELFF